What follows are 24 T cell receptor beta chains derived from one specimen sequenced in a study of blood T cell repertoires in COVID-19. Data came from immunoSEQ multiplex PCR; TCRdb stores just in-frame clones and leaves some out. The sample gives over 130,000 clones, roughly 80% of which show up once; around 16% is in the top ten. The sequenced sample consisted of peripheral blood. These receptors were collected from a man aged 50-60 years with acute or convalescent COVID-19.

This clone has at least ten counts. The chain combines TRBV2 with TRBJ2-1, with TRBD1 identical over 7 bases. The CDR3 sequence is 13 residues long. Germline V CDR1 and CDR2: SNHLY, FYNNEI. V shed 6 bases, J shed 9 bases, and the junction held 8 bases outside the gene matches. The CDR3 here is CASSGQVEGEQFF. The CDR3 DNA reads TGTGCCAGCAGCGGACAGGTAGAAGGTGAGCAGTTCTTC.

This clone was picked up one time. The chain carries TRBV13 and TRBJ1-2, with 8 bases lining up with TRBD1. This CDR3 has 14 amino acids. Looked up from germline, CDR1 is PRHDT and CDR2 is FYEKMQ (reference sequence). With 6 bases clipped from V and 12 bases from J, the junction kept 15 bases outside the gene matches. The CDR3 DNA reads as TGTGCCAGCAGTCCCGGACAGGGAAGAGATCTTGACACCTTC. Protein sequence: CASSPGQGRDLDTF.

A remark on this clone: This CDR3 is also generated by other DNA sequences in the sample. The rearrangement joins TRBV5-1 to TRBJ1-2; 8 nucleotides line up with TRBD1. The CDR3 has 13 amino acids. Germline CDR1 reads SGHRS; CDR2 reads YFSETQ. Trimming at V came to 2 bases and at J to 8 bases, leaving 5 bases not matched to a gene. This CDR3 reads CASSFGQGGGYTF. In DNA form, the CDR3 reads TGCGCCAGCAGCTTCGGACAGGGAGGAGGCTACACCTTC.

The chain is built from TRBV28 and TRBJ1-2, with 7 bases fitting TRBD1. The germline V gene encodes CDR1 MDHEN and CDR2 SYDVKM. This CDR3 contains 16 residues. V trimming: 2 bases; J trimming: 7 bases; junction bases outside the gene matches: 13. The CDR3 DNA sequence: TGTGCCAGCAGTTTACCCCCCCCGCCGACAGGGTTTGGCTACACCTTC. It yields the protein CASSLPPPPTGFGYTF.

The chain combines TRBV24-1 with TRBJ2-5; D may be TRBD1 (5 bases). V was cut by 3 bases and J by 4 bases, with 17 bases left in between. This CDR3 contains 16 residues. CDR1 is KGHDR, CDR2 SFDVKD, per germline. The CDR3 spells CATSDPGSDSSETQYF. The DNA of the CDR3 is TGTGCCACCAGTGATCCGGGCTCTGACAGTTCAGAGACCCAGTACTTC.

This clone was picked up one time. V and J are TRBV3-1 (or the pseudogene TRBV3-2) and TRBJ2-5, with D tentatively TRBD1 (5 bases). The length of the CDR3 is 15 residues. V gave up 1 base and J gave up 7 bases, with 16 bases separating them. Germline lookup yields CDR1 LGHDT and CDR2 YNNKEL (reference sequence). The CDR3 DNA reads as TGTGCCAGCAGCCAAGTTAGGGCAGGGTGGTCGACCCAGTACTTC. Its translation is CASSQVRAGWSTQYF.

The CDR3 DNA reads TGTGCCAGTGGGCCGCTCTTCCGGGACAGCCAAGGCTACACCTTC. Amino acids: CASGPLFRDSQGYTF. This chain connects TRBV2 to TRBJ1-2, with 7 bases lining up with TRBD1. V dropped 9 bases and J dropped 8; count of bases not matched to a gene: 18. Per the germline V gene, CDR1 is SNHLY and CDR2 is FYNNEI. The CDR3 extends over 15 amino acids.

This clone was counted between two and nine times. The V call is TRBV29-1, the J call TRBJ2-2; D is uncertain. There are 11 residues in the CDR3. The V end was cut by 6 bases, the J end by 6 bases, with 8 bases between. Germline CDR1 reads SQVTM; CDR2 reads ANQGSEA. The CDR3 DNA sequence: TGCAGCGTCCAACTATCCGGGGAGCTGTTTTTT. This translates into CSVQLSGELFF.

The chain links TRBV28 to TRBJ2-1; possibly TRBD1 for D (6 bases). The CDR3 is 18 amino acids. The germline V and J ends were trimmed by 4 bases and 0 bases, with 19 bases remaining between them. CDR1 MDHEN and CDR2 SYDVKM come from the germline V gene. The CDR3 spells CASSSRPWTDSSYNEQFF. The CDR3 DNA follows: TGTGCCAGCAGTTCCCGCCCCTGGACAGACAGCTCCTACAATGAGCAGTTCTTC. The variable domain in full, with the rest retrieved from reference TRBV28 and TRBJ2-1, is DVKVTQSSRYLVKRTGEKVFLECVQDMDHENMFWYRQDPGLGLRLIYFSYDVKMKEKGDIPEGYSVSREKKERFSLILESASTNQTSMYLCASSSRPWTDSSYNEQFFGPGTRLTVL.

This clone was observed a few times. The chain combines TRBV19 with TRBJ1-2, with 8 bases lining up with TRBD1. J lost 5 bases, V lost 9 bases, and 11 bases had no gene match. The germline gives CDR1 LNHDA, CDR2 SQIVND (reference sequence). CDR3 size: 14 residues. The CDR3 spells CASNPGQDIYGYTF. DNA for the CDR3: TGTGCCAGCAACCCGGGACAGGACATATATGGCTACACCTTC. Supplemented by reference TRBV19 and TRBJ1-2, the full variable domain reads DGGITQSPKYLFRKEGQNVTLSCEQNLNHDAMYWYRQDPGQGLRLIYYSQIVNDFQKGDIAEGYSVSREKKESFPLTVTSAQKNPTAFYLCASNPGQDIYGYTFGSGTRLTVV.

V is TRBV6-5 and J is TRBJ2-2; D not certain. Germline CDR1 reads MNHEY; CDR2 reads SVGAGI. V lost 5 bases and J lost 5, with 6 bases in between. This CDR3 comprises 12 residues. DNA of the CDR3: TGTGCCAGCAGTAGAGAGACCGGGGAGCTGTTTTTT. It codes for CASSRETGELFF.

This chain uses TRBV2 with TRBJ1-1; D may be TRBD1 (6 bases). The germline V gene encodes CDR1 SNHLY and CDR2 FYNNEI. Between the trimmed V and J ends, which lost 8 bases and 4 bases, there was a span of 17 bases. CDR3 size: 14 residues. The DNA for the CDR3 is TGTGCCAGCTACTCTATAGACAGGCGCACTGAAGCTTTCTTT. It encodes CASYSIDRRTEAFF.

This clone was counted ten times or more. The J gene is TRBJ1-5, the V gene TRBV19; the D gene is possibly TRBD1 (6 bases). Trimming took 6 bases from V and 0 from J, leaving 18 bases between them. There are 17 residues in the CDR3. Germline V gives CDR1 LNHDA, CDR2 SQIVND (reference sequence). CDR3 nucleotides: TGTGCCAGTAGGGTCGTCGGGACATCTTATAGCAATCAGCCCCAGCATTTT. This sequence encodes CASRVVGTSYSNQPQHF. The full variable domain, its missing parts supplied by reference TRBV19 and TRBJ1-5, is DGGITQSPKYLFRKEGQNVTLSCEQNLNHDAMYWYRQDPGQGLRLIYYSQIVNDFQKGDIAEGYSVSREKKESFPLTVTSAQKNPTAFYLCASRVVGTSYSNQPQHFGDGTRLSIL.

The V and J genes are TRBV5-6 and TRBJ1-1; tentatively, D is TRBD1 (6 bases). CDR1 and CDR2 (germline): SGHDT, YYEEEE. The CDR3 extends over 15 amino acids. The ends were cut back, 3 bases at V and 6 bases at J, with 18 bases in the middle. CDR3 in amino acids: CASSWGSGGGSEAFF. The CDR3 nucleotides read TGTGCCAGCAGCTGGGGATCGGGGGGCGGCTCTGAAGCTTTCTTT.

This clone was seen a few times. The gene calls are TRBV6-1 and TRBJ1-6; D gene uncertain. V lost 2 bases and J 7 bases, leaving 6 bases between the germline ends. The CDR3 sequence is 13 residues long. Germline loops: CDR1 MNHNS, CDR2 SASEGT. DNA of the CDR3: TGTGCCAGCAGTGAAACGGTGAATTCACCCCTCCACTTT. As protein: CASSETVNSPLHF.

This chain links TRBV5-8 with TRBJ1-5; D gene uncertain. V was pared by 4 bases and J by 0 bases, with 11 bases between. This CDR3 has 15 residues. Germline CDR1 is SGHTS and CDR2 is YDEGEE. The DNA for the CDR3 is TGTGCCAGCAGCCCTGGGAGTATTAGCAATCAGCCCCAGCATTTT. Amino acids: CASSPGSISNQPQHF. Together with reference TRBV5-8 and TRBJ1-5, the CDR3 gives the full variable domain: EAGVTQSPTHLIKTRGQQATLRCSPISGHTSVYWYQQALGLGLQFLLWYDEGEERNRGNFPPRFSGRQFPNYSSELNVNALELEDSALYLCASSPGSISNQPQHFGDGTRLSIL.

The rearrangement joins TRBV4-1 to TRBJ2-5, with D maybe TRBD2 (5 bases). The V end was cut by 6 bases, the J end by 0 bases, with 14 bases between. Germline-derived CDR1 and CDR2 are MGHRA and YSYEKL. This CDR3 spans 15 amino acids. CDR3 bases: TGCGCCAGCAGATCCGTAGGGAGCAACCAAGAGACCCAGTACTTC. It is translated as CASRSVGSNQETQYF.

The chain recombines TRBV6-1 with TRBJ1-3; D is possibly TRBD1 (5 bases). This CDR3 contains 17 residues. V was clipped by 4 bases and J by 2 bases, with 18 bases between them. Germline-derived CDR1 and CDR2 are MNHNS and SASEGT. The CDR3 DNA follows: TGTGCCAGCAGTGCAAGTACAGGCTTCTCCACTGGAAACACCATATATTTT. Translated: CASSASTGFSTGNTIYF.

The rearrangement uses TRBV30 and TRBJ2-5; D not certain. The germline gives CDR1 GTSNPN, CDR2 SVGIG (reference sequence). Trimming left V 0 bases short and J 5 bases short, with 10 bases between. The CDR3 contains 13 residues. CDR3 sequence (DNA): TGTGCCTGGAGTGTAGCTAACGTGGAGACCCAGTACTTC. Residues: CAWSVANVETQYF. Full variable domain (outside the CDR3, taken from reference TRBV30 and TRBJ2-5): SQTIHQWPATLVQPVGSPLSLECTVEGTSNPNLYWYRQAAGRGLQLLFYSVGIGQISSEVPQNLSASRPQDRQFILSSKKLLLSDSGFYLCAWSVANVETQYFGPGTRLLVL.

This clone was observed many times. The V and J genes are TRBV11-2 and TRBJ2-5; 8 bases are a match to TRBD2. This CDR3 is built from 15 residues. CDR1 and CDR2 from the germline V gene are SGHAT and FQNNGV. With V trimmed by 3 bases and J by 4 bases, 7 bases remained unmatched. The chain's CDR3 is CASSFVEAGVETQYF. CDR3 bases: TGTGCCAGCAGCTTCGTAGAAGCGGGGGTAGAGACCCAGTACTTC.

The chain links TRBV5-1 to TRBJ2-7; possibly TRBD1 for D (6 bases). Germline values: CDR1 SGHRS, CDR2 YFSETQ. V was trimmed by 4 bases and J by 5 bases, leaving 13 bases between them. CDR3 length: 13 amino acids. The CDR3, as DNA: TGCGCCAGCAGCCTTAACCAGGGGAACGAGCAGTACTTC. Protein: CASSLNQGNEQYF. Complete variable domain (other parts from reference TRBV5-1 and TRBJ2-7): KAGVTQTPRYLIKTRGQQVTLSCSPISGHRSVSWYQQTPGQGLQFLFEYFSETQRNKGNFPGRFSGRQFSNSRSEMNVSTLELGDSALYLCASSLNQGNEQYFGPGTRLTVT.

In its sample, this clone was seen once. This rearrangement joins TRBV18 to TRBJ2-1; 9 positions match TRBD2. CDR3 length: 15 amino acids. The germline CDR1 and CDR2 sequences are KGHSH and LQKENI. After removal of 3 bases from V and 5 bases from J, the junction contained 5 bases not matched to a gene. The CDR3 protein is CASSPTLAGNNEQFF. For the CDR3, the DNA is TGTGCCAGCTCACCTACCCTAGCGGGGAACAATGAGCAGTTCTTC.

The CDR3, as DNA: TGTGCCAGCAGCCCAGGATGGGAGGGTCGGTACGAGCAGTACGTC. It encodes CASSPGWEGRYEQYV. The V and J genes are TRBV5-5 and TRBJ2-7, with 7 positions matching TRBD2. The J segment lost 4 bases and the V segment lost 4 bases, leaving 11 bases of the junction unmatched. This CDR3 is 15 amino acids long. Germline V gene lookup returns CDR1 SGHKS and CDR2 YYEKEE (reference sequence).

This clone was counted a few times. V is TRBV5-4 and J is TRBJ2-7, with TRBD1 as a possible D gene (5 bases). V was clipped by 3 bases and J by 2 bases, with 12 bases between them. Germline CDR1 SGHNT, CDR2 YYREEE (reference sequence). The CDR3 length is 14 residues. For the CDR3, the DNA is TGTGCCAGCAGCTGGACAAAGTCTCCCTACGAGCAGTACGTC. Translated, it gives CASSWTKSPYEQYV.